This T cell receptor (beta chain) was documented in a study of cytomegalovirus exposure and HLA in healthy donors. Overall study results and limits: Specificity of three CMV-associated chains for CMV antigens was verified in vitro. The investigators catalogued 150 to 200 TCR beta chains as cytomegalovirus-associated. TRBV6-2, TRBV6-3 and other indistinguishable V segments were excluded.

The CDR3 spans 14 residues. V lost 9 bases to trimming and J lost 6 bases; unmatched junction nucleotides: 10. Germline CDR1 reads MRHNA; CDR2 reads SNTAGT. PCR amplification relied on 60 Vbeta primers (plus 13 Jbeta primers). The method was immunoSEQ multiplex PCR; TCRdb's version includes in-frame clones alone and lacks a portion of them. Here the sample spans roughly 200,000 clones, 85% being singletons. Details on this clone: Its antigen is not identified.

The receptor comes from a woman aged 50 to 65 in good health and CMV-seronegative. The chain links TRBV6-4 to TRBJ2-1, with 8 bases matching TRBD2. The sample comprised PBMCs. This CDR3 is CASAAGAWGNEQFF. The CDR3 region has the DNA TGTGCCAGTGCAGCGGGAGCCTGGGGCAATGAGCAGTTCTTC.